Described below is a single TCR beta chain sequence and its context. Its antigen is unidentified. The data belong to a study of cytomegalovirus exposure and HLA in healthy donors. Germline lookup yields CDR1 SGHRS and CDR2 YFSETQ. The germline V and J ends were trimmed by 0 bases and 3 bases, with 12 bases remaining between them. The length of the CDR3 is 15 residues. Study-wide results and caveats: CMV antigen specificity was confirmed in vitro for a few CMV-associated chains.

PCR employed 60 Vbeta and 13 Jbeta primers. Data came from immunoSEQ multiplex PCR; TCRdb stores just in-frame clones and leaves some out. The table has about 160,000 clones, roughly 77% seen once. The chain couples TRBV5-1 to TRBJ1-1, with D hard to call. The receptor was isolated from a man in his fifties in good health and CMV-seropositive. Sequencing was done on a sample of PBMCs. CDR3 residues: CASSLASVLDTEAFF. Here the CDR3 DNA reads TGCGCCAGCAGCTTGGCGTCTGTCTTAGACACTGAAGCTTTCTTT. Complete variable domain (other parts from reference TRBV5-1 and TRBJ1-1): KAGVTQTPRYLIKTRGQQVTLSCSPISGHRSVSWYQQTPGQGLQFLFEYFSETQRNKGNFPGRFSGRQFSNSRSEMNVSTLELGDSALYLCASSLASVLDTEAFFGQGTRLTVV.